These 23 T cell receptor beta chains share one sample of origin, sequenced in a study of T cells in Graves' hyperthyroidism and ophthalmopathy. There were TCR beta CDR3 regions amplified from RNA transcripts. HTBI primers drove first-round RT-PCR of the TCR CDR3. TCRdb fed the multiplex PCR reads into MiXCR, producing one record per CDR3 protein. The table records 500,000 to 650,000 distinct CDR3 sequences, 11% to 15% of them present only once. Sequenced material: blood. These receptors all stem from a woman between 40 and 50 years old with Graves' hyperthyroidism.

The chain is built from TRBV5-8 and TRBJ1-2, with a tentative D call TRBD1 (5 bases). In germline, CDR1 is SGHTS, CDR2 YDEGEE. Trimming stripped 2 bases from V and 2 bases from J, with 10 bases between. This CDR3 has 14 amino acids. The DNA for the CDR3 is TGTGCCAGCAGCTTACATGACAGCAACTATGGCTACACCTTC. As protein: CASSLHDSNYGYTF.

This clonotype was picked up many times. This rearrangement joins TRBV5-1 to TRBJ2-1, with 10 bases identical to TRBD1. Per germline, CDR1 SGHRS and CDR2 YFSETQ. V lost 4 bases, J lost 6 bases, and 7 bases stayed unmatched. The CDR3 length is 15 residues. CDR3 sequence (DNA): TGCGCCAGCAGCGGCCGGGACAGGGGTGGCAATGAGCAGTTCTTC. The encoded protein is CASSGRDRGGNEQFF.

This clonotype was found a few times. The chain has TRBV28 and TRBJ2-3, with a possible D match to TRBD2 (6 bases). The CDR3 is 15 residues long. V was shortened by 4 bases and J by 0 bases, with 11 bases between the two germline ends. The V gene's germline CDR1 is MDHEN and CDR2 SYDVKM. CDR3 residues: CASSSGAGSTDTQYF. The CDR3 nucleotides read TGTGCCAGCAGTTCGGGAGCGGGCAGCACAGATACGCAGTATTTT.

The V call is TRBV6-2 or TRBV6-3, the J call TRBJ2-1; 8 nucleotides line up with TRBD2. J gave up 13 bases and V 4 bases, and 9 bases lay outside the gene matches. CDR3 length: 13 residues. The germline CDR1 and CDR2 sequences are MNHEY and SVGEGT. The CDR3 here is CASSWGSGLGQFF. The CDR3 DNA follows: TGTGCCAGCAGTTGGGGTTCGGGACTAGGCCAGTTCTTC.

The gene calls are TRBV25-1 and TRBJ2-2; no definite D call. The ends were cut back, 5 bases at V and 6 bases at J, with 7 bases in the middle. The CDR3 is 12 amino acids. The germline V gene encodes CDR1 MGHDK and CDR2 SYGVNS. DNA of the CDR3: TGTGCCAGCAGTATAGGCTCCGGGGAGCTGTTTTTT. Its translation: CASSIGSGELFF.

The CDR3 here is CASSITVNEKLFF. CDR3 DNA sequence: TGTGCCAGTAGTATTACCGTTAATGAAAAACTGTTTTTT. The chain recombines TRBV19 with TRBJ1-4; D is undetermined. The CDR3 has 13 residues. From germline, CDR1 is LNHDA and CDR2 SQIVND (reference sequence). V gave up 3 bases and J gave up 4 bases, with 6 bases separating them.

This clonotype was seen ten or more times. This sequence joins TRBV6-1 and TRBJ1-5, with TRBD1 matching over 7 bases. This CDR3 contains 13 residues. Unmatched junction bases numbered 3, after V lost 5 bases and J lost 5 bases. From germline, CDR1 is MNHNS and CDR2 SASEGT. The DNA of the CDR3 is TGTGCCAGCAGTCACAGGGGTGATCAGCCCCAGCATTTT. This sequence encodes CASSHRGDQPQHF.

This clonotype was seen more than once but under ten times. The chain carries TRBV20-1 and TRBJ2-7, with 14 nucleotides matching TRBD2. This CDR3 is 17 amino acids long. After removal of 5 bases from V and 2 bases from J, the junction contained 11 bases not matched to a gene. CDR1 is DFQATT, CDR2 SNEGSKA, per germline (reference sequence). The CDR3 protein is CSALKTSGRAAPYEQYF. CDR3 sequence (DNA): TGCAGTGCTCTCAAGACTAGCGGGAGGGCTGCCCCCTACGAGCAGTACTTC.

This chain links TRBV7-8 with TRBJ2-7; 8 nucleotides align to TRBD2. J was trimmed by 3 bases and V by 1 base; bases with no gene match: 5. The germline gives CDR1 SGHVS, CDR2 FQNEAQ. The CDR3 is made up of 15 amino acids. CDR3 DNA sequence: TGTGCCAGCAGCTTAGTCGGTAGCGGGATCTACGAGCAGTACTTC. Protein product: CASSLVGSGIYEQYF.

For this clonotype: Possible read error: a much larger clone is one base away. The V gene is TRBV20-1, the J gene TRBJ2-1; D tentatively fits TRBD1 or TRBD2 (5 bases each). V shed 6 bases and J shed 5 bases, with 17 bases lying between them. This CDR3 contains 14 residues. Germline V gives CDR1 DFQATT, CDR2 SNEGSKA (reference sequence). In DNA form, the CDR3 reads TGCAGTGCCAACACCCGGGACCCCAACAATGAGCAGTTCTTC. This codes for CSANTRDPNNEQFF.

This clonotype turned up a few times. The chain is built from TRBV18 and TRBJ2-5, with 7 nucleotides matching TRBD2. The CDR3 runs to 17 residues. After removal of 5 bases from V and 3 bases from J, the junction contained 15 bases not matched to a gene. Germline CDR1 is KGHSH and CDR2 is LQKENI. The CDR3 region is CASSGLIVAGAEETQYF. In DNA form, the CDR3 reads TGTGCCAGCTCAGGGTTAATTGTCGCGGGAGCAGAAGAGACCCAGTACTTC.

This clonotype was seen repeatedly, ten times or more. J is TRBJ1-5 and V is TRBV20-1; D gene ambiguous. The CDR3 consists of 13 residues. Germline V gene data show CDR1 as DFQATT and CDR2 as SNEGSKA (reference sequence). V was cut by 5 bases and J by 0 bases, with 8 bases left in between. The CDR3 nucleotides are TGCAGTGCTCGGAGAGATAGCAATCAGCCCCAGCATTTT. Its protein is CSARRDSNQPQHF.

The V call is TRBV12-3 or TRBV12-4, the J call TRBJ1-4; D unclear. The CDR3 loop spans 13 amino acids. V was trimmed by 6 bases and J by 3 bases, leaving 8 bases between them. CDR3 sequence: CASRLGANEKLFF. In DNA, the CDR3 is TGTGCCAGCAGACTTGGGGCTAATGAAAAACTGTTTTTT.

This clonotype was recorded many times. The chain joins TRBV12-3 or TRBV12-4 to TRBJ2-7, with D perhaps matching TRBD2 (6 bases). This CDR3 has 15 amino acids. Trimming stripped 2 bases from V and 5 bases from J, with 16 bases between. The CDR3 is CASSLSFGGPDEQYF. CDR3 in DNA: TGTGCCAGCAGTTTATCGTTCGGGGGTCCCGACGAGCAGTACTTC.

This chain connects TRBV29-1 to TRBJ1-2, with D uncertain. V lost 5 bases and J 6 bases, leaving 13 bases between the germline ends. CDR3 length equals 12 residues. Germline values: CDR1 SQVTM, CDR2 ANQGSEA. In DNA form, the CDR3 reads TGCAGCGTTCAGGTGGGATCGGATGGCTACACCTTC. Residues: CSVQVGSDGYTF.

This clonotype was found many times. This chain joins TRBV28 and TRBJ1-1; perhaps TRBD1 as D (5 bases). From germline, CDR1 is MDHEN and CDR2 SYDVKM. The germline V and J ends were trimmed by 8 bases and 4 bases, with 14 bases remaining between them. This CDR3 is built from 13 residues. This CDR3 reads CASVTGGVTEAFF. CDR3 nucleotide sequence: TGTGCCAGCGTCACGGGAGGGGTCACTGAAGCTTTCTTT.

This clonotype has a count of ten or more. V is TRBV3-1 and J is TRBJ2-6; D call uncertain. Germline lookup yields CDR1 LGHDT and CDR2 YNNKEL (reference sequence). The length of the CDR3 is 15 residues. V was pared by 0 bases and J by 4 bases, with 7 bases between. CDR3 DNA: TGTGCCAGCAGCCAAGACCGGGCCGGGGCCAACGTCCTGACTTTC. This translates into CASSQDRAGANVLTF.

This rearrangement joins TRBV11-2 to TRBJ2-3; possibly TRBD2 for D (6 bases). The ends were cut back, 7 bases at V and 2 bases at J, with 22 bases in the middle. This CDR3 contains 17 residues. Germline CDR1 reads SGHAT; CDR2 reads FQNNGV. This chain's CDR3 is CASTKIGTLGPTDTQYF. Written as DNA, the CDR3 is TGTGCCAGCACTAAAATCGGGACTTTAGGCCCCACAGATACGCAGTATTTT.

This clonotype showed up many times. The gene calls are TRBV7-2 and TRBJ2-1; D is uncertain. CDR1 SGHTA and CDR2 FQGNSA come from the germline V gene. This CDR3 is 15 amino acids long. Trimming removed 2 bases from V and 8 bases from J, with 16 bases in between. The CDR3 sequence: CASSLRASRTHEQFF. The CDR3 DNA reads as TGTGCCAGCAGCTTAAGGGCTAGTAGGACCCATGAGCAGTTCTTC.

Ten or more counts support this clonotype. The chain combines TRBV20-1 with TRBJ1-1; a weak D match, TRBD1 (5 bases). Germline assignment: CDR1 DFQATT and CDR2 SNEGSKA (reference sequence). The CDR3 consists of 10 residues. V lost 4 bases, J lost 8 bases, and 8 bases lay in between. The CDR3 bases are TGCAGTGCTACCCGGGACGAAGCTTTCTTT. Amino acid sequence: CSATRDEAFF.

This clonotype has just a few counts. This sequence joins TRBV5-1 and TRBJ2-1, with 9 nucleotides matching TRBD2. CDR1 is SGHRS and CDR2 is YFSETQ in the germline V gene. The ends lost 3 bases at V and 8 bases at J; junction bases unmatched: 21. The CDR3 has 19 amino acids. The CDR3 DNA reads TGCGCCAGCAGCTCGCTAGGCTTCCTCACTAGCGGGCCGGGGGATGAGCAGTTCTTC. Translated, it gives CASSSLGFLTSGPGDEQFF. Looking up the rest from reference TRBV5-1 and TRBJ2-1 gives the full variable domain: KAGVTQTPRYLIKTRGQQVTLSCSPISGHRSVSWYQQTPGQGLQFLFEYFSETQRNKGNFPGRFSGRQFSNSRSEMNVSTLELGDSALYLCASSSLGFLTSGPGDEQFFGPGTRLTVL.

This clonotype was seen only a few times. The chain has TRBV7-8 and TRBJ2-2; 7 bases match TRBD2. The CDR3 totals 17 residues. The germline V gene encodes CDR1 SGHVS and CDR2 FQNEAQ. With V trimmed by 1 base and J by 3 bases, 8 bases remained unmatched. The CDR3 sequence is CASSLGSAGVDTGELFF. The CDR3 DNA follows: TGTGCCAGCAGCTTAGGCTCCGCGGGAGTCGACACCGGGGAGCTGTTTTTT. The full variable domain, rest sourced from reference TRBV7-8 and TRBJ2-2, is GAGVSQSPRYKVAKRGQDVALRCDPISGHVSLFWYQQALGQGPEFLTYFQNEAQLDKSGLPSDRFFAERPEGSVSTLKIQRTQQEDSAVYLCASSLGSAGVDTGELFFGEGSRLTVL.

This rearrangement joins TRBV25-1 to TRBJ1-2; D is uncertain. The CDR3 is 14 amino acids. Trimming stripped 6 bases from V and 2 bases from J, with 13 bases between. The V gene's germline CDR1 is MGHDK and CDR2 SYGVNS. The CDR3 DNA reads as TGTGCCAGCAGCCACGATGCGGGGAACTATGGCTACACCTTC. Protein sequence: CASSHDAGNYGYTF.